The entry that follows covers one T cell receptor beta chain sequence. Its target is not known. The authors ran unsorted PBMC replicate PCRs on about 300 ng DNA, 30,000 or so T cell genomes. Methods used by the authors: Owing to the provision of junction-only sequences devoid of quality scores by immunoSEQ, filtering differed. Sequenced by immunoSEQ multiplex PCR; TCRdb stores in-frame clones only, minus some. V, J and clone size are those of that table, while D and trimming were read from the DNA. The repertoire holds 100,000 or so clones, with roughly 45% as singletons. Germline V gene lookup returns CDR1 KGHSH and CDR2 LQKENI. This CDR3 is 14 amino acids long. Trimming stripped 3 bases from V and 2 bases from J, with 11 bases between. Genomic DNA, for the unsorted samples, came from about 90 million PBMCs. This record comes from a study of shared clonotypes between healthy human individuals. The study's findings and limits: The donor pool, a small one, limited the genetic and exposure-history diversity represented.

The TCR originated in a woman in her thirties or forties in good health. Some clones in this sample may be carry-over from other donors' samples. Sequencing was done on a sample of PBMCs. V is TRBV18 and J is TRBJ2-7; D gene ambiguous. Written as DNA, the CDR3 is TGTGCCAGCTCACCGATCGGGCCTCCCTACGAGCAGTACTTC. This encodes CASSPIGPPYEQYF.